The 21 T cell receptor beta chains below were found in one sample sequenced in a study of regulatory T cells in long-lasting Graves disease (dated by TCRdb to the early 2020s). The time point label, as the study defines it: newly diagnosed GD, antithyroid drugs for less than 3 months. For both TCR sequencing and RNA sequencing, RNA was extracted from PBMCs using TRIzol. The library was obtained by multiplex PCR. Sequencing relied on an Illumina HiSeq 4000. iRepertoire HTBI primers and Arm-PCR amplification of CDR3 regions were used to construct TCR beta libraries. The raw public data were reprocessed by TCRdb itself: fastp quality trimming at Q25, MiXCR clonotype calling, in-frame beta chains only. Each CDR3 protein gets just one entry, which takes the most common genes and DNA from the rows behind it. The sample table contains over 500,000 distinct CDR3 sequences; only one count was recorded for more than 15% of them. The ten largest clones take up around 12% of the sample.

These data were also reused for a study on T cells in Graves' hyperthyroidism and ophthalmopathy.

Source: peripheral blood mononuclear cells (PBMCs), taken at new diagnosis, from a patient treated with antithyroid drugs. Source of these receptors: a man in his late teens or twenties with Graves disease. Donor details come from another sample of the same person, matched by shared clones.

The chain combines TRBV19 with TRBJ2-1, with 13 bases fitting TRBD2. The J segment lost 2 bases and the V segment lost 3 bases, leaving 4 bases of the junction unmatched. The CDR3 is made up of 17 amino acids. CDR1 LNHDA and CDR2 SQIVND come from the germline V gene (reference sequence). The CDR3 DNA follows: TGTGCCAGTAGTATGACTAGCGGGAGGCAGACCTACAATGAGCAGTTCTTC. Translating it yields CASSMTSGRQTYNEQFF.

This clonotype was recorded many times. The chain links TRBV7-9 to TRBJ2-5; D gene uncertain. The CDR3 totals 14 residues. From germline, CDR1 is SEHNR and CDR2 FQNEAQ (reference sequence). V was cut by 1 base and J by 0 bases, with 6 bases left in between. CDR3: CASSLVIDQETQYF. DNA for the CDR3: TGTGCCAGCAGCTTAGTCATAGACCAAGAGACCCAGTACTTC.

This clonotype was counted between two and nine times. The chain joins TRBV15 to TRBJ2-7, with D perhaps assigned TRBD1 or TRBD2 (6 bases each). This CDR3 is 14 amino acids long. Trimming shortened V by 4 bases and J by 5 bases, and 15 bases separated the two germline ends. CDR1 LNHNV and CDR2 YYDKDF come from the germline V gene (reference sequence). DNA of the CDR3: TGTGCCACCAGCAAGGGGGGTCCTCTCAACGAGCAGTACTTC. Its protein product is CATSKGGPLNEQYF.

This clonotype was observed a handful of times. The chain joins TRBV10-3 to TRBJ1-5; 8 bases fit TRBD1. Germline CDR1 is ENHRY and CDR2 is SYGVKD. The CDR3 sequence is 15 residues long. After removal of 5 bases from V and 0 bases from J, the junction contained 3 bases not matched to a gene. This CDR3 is CAISPTGVSNQPQHF. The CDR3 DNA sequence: TGTGCCATCAGTCCGACAGGGGTTAGCAATCAGCCCCAGCATTTT.

This CDR3 is CSVGGLAGRGEQFF. The CDR3 DNA reads as TGCAGCGTTGGGGGACTAGCGGGGAGGGGTGAGCAGTTCTTC. The chain recombines TRBV29-1 with TRBJ2-1; 13 bases map to TRBD2. From germline, CDR1 is SQVTM and CDR2 ANQGSEA. This CDR3 has 14 amino acids. Trimming removed 4 bases from V and 9 bases from J; junction bases left unmatched: 6.

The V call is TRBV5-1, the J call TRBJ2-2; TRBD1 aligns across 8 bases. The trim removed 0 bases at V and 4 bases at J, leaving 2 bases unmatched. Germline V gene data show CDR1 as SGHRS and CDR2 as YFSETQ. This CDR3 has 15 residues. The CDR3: CASSLGGTGTGELFF. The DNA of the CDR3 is TGCGCCAGCAGCTTGGGGGGGACAGGCACCGGGGAGCTGTTTTTT.

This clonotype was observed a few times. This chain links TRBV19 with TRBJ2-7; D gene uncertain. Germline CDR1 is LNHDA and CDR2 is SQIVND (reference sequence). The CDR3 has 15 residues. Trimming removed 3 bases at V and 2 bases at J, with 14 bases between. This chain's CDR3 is CASSIGPPRTYEQYF. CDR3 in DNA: TGTGCCAGTAGTATTGGCCCACCAAGGACCTACGAGCAGTACTTC.

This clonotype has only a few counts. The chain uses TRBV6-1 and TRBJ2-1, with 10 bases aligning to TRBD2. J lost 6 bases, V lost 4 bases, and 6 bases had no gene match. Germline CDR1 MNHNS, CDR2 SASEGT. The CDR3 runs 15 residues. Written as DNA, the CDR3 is TGTGCCAGCAGTGGGGCTACTAGCGGGATCAATGAGCAGTTCTTC. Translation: CASSGATSGINEQFF.

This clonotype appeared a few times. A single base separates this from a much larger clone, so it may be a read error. CDR3 residues: CASSTGPTGRAQYF. For the CDR3, the DNA is TGTGCCAGCAGTACCGGGCCCACCGGGCGGGCCCAGTACTTC. V gene TRBV6-2 or TRBV6-3 combines with J gene TRBJ2-5; TRBD2 is a possible D gene (5 bases). Per germline, CDR1 MNHEY and CDR2 SVGEGT. Trimming removed 5 bases at V and 9 bases at J, with 19 bases between. The CDR3 sequence is 14 residues long.

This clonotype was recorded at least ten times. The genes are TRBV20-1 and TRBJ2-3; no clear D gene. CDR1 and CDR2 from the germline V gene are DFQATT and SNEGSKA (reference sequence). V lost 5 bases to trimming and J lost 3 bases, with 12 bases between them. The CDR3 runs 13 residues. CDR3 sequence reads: CSALADGTDTQYF. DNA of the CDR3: TGCAGTGCTTTGGCAGATGGGACAGATACGCAGTATTTT.

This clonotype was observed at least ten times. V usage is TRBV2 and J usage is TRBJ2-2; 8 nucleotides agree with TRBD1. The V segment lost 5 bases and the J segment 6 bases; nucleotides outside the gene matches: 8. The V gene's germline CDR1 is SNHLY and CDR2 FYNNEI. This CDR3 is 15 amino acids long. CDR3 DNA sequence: TGTGCCAGCAGTCGTTCCTCACAGGGGGCCGGGGAGCTGTTTTTT. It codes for CASSRSSQGAGELFF.

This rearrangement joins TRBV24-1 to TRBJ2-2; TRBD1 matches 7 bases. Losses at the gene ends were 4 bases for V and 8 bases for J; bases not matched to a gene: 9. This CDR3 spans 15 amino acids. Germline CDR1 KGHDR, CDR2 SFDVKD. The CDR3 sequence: CATSDQGQPSGELFF. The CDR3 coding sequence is TGTGCCACCAGTGACCAGGGACAGCCCTCTGGGGAGCTGTTTTTT.

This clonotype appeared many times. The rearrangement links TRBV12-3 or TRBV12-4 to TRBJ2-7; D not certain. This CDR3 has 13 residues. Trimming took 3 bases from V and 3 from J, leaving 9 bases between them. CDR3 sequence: CASSFQLRYEQYF. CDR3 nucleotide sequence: TGTGCCAGCAGTTTTCAACTTCGCTACGAGCAGTACTTC.

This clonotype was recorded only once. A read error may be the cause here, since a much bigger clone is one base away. Here the CDR3 reads CASSLSGEKPFF. CDR3 DNA: TGTGCCAGCAGCTTATCCGGTGAAAAACCGTTTTTT. This chain joins TRBV7-9 and TRBJ1-4, with D unclear. This CDR3 is built from 12 residues. Germline V gene data show CDR1 as SEHNR and CDR2 as FQNEAQ (reference sequence). The full variable domain, its missing parts supplied by reference TRBV7-9 and TRBJ1-4, is DTGVSQNPRHKITKRGQNVTFRCDPISEHNRLYWYRQTLGQGPEFLTYFQNEAQLEKSRLLSDRFSAERPKGSFSTLEIQRTEQGDSAMYLCASSLSGEKPFFGSGTQLSVL.

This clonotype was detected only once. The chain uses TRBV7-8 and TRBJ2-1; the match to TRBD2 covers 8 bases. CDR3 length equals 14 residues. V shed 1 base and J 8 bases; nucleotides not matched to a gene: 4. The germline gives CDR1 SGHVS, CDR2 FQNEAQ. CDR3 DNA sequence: TGTGCCAGCAGCTTAGGGGGACTAGACTATGAGCAGTTCTTC. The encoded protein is CASSLGGLDYEQFF.

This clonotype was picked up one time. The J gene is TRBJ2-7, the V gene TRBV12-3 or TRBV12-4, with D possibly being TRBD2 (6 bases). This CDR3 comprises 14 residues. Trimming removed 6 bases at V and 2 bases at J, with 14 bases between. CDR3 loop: CASSLTSQTYEQYF. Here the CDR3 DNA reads TGTGCCAGCAGCTTGACTAGTCAGACCTACGAGCAGTACTTC.

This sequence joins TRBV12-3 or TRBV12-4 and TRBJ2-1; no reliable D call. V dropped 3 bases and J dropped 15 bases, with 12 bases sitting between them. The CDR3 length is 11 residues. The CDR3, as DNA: TGTGCCAGCAGTTTGAAAAGCAGTAGGTTCTTC. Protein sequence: CASSLKSSRFF.

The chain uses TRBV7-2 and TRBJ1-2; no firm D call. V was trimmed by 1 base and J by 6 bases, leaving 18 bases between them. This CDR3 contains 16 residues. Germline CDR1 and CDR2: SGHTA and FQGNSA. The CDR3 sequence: CASSLGGSGRVHGYTF. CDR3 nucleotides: TGTGCCAGCAGCTTAGGCGGCAGCGGTAGGGTTCATGGCTACACCTTC.

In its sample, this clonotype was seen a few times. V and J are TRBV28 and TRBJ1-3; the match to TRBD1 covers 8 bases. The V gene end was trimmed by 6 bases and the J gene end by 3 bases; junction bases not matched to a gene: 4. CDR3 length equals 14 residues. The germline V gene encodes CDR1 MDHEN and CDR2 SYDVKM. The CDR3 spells CASRKTGVGNTIYF. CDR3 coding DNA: TGTGCCAGCAGAAAGACAGGGGTTGGAAACACCATATATTTT.

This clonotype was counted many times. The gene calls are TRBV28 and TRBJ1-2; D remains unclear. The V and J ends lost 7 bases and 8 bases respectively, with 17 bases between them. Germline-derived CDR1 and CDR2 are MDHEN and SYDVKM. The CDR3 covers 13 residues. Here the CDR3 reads CASTQIRVGGYTF. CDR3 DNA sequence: TGTGCCAGCACCCAAATAAGGGTTGGGGGCTACACCTTC.

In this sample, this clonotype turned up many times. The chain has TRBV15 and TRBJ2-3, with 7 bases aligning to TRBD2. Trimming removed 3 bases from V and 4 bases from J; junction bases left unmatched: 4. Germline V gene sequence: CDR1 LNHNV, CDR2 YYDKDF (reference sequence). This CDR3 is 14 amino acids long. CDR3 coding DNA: TGTGCCACCAGCAGTACTAGCGAGGCAGATACGCAGTATTTT. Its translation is CATSSTSEADTQYF. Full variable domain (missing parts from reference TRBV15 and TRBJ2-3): DAMVIQNPRYQVTQFGKPVTLSCSQTLNHNVMYWYQQKSSQAPKLLFHYYDKDFNNEADTPDNFQSRRPNTSFCFLDIRSPGLGDTAMYLCATSSTSEADTQYFGPGTRLTVL.